Following are 9 T cell receptor beta chains from one sample sequenced in a study of Ad26.COV2.S vaccination and SARS-CoV-2 variants (dated by TCRdb to about 2021). What this sample's treatment or condition label stands for: roughly 20 received Ad26.COV2.S at low or high dose, single or two shots; roughly 5 received placebo; per-sample allocation not given. For vaccine and placebo recipients, the sequenced repertoires came from samples collected on day 63 after the first injection. Library preparation used the immunoSEQ multiplex PCR assay. Not all clones reach the TCRdb copy of this immuneACCESS table, which keeps in-frame sequences only. Checked studies attribute under half of the gap to unresolved V genes and leave the rest unexplained. For this sample there are roughly 380,000 clones; roughly 87% appear just once. The ten largest clones represent about 3.5% of the sample. This sample comprised peripheral blood, obtained in a trial of Ad26.COV2.S vaccine versus placebo. Receptor source: a person aged 18-65 years who received the Ad26.COV2.S COVID-19 vaccine or a placebo.

The J gene is TRBJ2-7, the V gene TRBV5-1, with 9 nucleotides matching TRBD2. The CDR3 totals 17 residues. V shed 3 bases and J 0 bases; nucleotides not matched to a gene: 10. The germline CDR1 and CDR2 sequences are SGHRS and YFSETQ. This CDR3 is CASSSPAGGESSYEQYF. The CDR3 DNA is TGCGCCAGCAGCTCCCCAGCGGGGGGCGAGAGCTCCTACGAGCAGTACTTC.

The chain has TRBV5-1 and TRBJ1-1; D possibly corresponds to TRBD1 (5 bases). Trimming removed 0 bases from V and 5 bases from J, with 11 bases in between. This CDR3 comprises 14 residues. CDR1 is SGHRS, CDR2 YFSETQ, per germline. The CDR3 DNA sequence: TGCGCCAGCAGCTTGGAGAGGGAGGGGACTGAAGCTTTCTTT. This codes for CASSLEREGTEAFF.

The rearrangement links TRBV11-2 to TRBJ2-5; D uncertain. Germline lookup yields CDR1 SGHAT and CDR2 FQNNGV. This CDR3 spans 14 amino acids. V lost 2 bases to trimming and J lost 2 bases, with 9 bases between them. The CDR3 nucleotides are TGTGCCAGCAGCTTAAACGGATGGCAAGAGACCCAGTACTTC. This encodes CASSLNGWQETQYF.

This clone was observed a handful of times. V usage is TRBV6-5 and J usage is TRBJ1-1; 9 nucleotides agree with TRBD1. This CDR3 region has 15 residues. V dropped 7 bases and J dropped 1; count of bases not matched to a gene: 7. Germline CDR1 and CDR2: MNHEY and SVGAGI. The CDR3 sequence: CASTEKDRGNTEAFF. CDR3 bases: TGTGCCAGCACCGAAAAGGACAGGGGGAACACTGAAGCTTTCTTT.

V usage is TRBV10-3 and J usage is TRBJ2-5, with 10 bases identical to TRBD2. The CDR3 has 15 amino acids. V shed 3 bases, J shed 6 bases, and the junction held 7 bases outside the gene matches. In germline, CDR1 is ENHRY, CDR2 SYGVKD. Here the CDR3 reads CAISDERGGPQTQYF. The CDR3 coding sequence is TGTGCCATCAGTGATGAGCGGGGGGGACCGCAGACCCAGTACTTC.

The chain couples TRBV6-4 to TRBJ1-6, with 9 positions matching TRBD1. The ends lost 5 bases at V and 8 bases at J; junction bases unmatched: 1. The CDR3 is 13 amino acids. Germline V gene data show CDR1 as MRHNA and CDR2 as SNTAGT. The CDR3 reads CASSRDRDSPLHF. The CDR3 DNA reads as TGTGCCAGCAGTCGGGACAGGGATTCACCCCTCCACTTT.

This clone was detected only once. This chain links TRBV29-1 with TRBJ2-7; 8 nucleotides line up with TRBD1. Germline V gene data show CDR1 as SQVTM and CDR2 as ANQGSEA. Trimming took 6 bases from V and 3 from J; bases not matched to a gene: 10. The length of the CDR3 is 14 residues. Here the CDR3 reads CSVVGQVGFYEQYF. The CDR3 nucleotides read TGCAGCGTGGTGGGACAGGTCGGTTTCTACGAGCAGTACTTC.

The V gene is TRBV19, the J gene TRBJ1-5; possibly TRBD1 for D (5 bases). Per germline, CDR1 LNHDA and CDR2 SQIVND (reference sequence). Trimming removed 3 bases from V and 4 bases from J, with 13 bases in between. The CDR3 has 15 amino acids. The CDR3 DNA is TGTGCCAGTAGTATCTGGGGAGGGGTGAATCAGCCCCAGCATTTT. It specifies CASSIWGGVNQPQHF.

The chain combines TRBV11-3 with TRBJ2-1, with D perhaps being TRBD1 or TRBD2 (6 bases each). The germline CDR1 and CDR2 sequences are SGHNT and YENEEA. CDR3 length equals 18 residues. V was cut by 4 bases and J by 7 bases, with 26 bases left in between. The CDR3 DNA sequence: TGTGCCAGCAGCTCCCCGGGGGCAGGGCCTTTGTCCCAGAATGAGCAGTTCTTC. It specifies CASSSPGAGPLSQNEQFF.